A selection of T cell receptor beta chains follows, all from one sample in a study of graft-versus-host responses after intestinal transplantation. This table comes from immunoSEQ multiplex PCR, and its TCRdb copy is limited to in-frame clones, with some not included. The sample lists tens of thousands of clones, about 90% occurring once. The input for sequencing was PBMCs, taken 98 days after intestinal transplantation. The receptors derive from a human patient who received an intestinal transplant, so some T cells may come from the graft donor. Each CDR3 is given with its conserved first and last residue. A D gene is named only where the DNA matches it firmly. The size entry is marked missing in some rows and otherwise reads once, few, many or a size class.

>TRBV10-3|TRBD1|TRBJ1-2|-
TGTGCCATCAGGGCCCGGGACAGGGCAGGCTATGGCTACACCTTC
CAIRARDRAGYGYTF
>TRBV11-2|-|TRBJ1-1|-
TGTGCCAGCAGCTTTATTGGGCATGGCACTGAAGCTTTCTTT
CASSFIGHGTEAFF
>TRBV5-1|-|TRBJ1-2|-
TGCGCCAGCAGCTCCTTTTCGGACCCATTGGAAGGCTACACCTTC
CASSSFSDPLEGYTF
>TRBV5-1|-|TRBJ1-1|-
TGCGCCAGCAGCTTGGATTCCGGGCTGAACACTGAAGCTTTCTTT
CASSLDSGLNTEAFF
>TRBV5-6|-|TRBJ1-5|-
TGTGCCAGCAGCCGAGGAGGTATTCGGGCCCAGCATTTT
CASSRGGIRAQHF
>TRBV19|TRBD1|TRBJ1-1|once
TGTGCCAGTAGGCAAACCGGGACAGGGGGGAACACTGAAGCTTTCTTT
CASRQTGTGGNTEAFF
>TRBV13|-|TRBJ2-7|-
TGTGCCAGCAGCTCAGGACTATACCGGGACGAGCAGTACTTC
CASSSGLYRDEQYF
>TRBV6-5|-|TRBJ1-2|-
TGTGCCAGCAGTGTTCTTACAGGGAACTATGGCTACACCTTC
CASSVLTGNYGYTF
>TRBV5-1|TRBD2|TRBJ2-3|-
TGCGCCAGCAGCTTGGGATTTTGGCTAGCGGAAAGCACAGATACGCAGTATTTT
CASSLGFWLAESTDTQYF
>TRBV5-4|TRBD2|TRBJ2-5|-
TGTGCCAGCCAAGCGGGAGGGGGGCAAGAGACCCAGTACTTC
CASQAGGGQETQYF
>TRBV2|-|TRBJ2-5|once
TGTGCCAGCAGGGGGGGGGCGCGGGAGACCCAGTACTTC
CASRGGARETQYF
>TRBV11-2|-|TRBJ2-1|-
TGTGCCAGCAGCTTAGGGACAGTCCCCTCCTACAATGAGCAGTTCTTC
CASSLGTVPSYNEQFF
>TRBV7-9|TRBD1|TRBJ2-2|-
TGTGCCAGCAGCTTCGGACAGGGAAACACCGGGGAGCTGTTTTTT
CASSFGQGNTGELFF
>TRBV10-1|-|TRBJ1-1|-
TGCGCCAGCAGTGAGACGGGGAACACTGAAGCTTTCTTT
CASSETGNTEAFF
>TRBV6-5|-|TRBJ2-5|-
TGTGCCAGCAGTACAGTAGGAGAGGAGACCCAGTACTTC
CASSTVGEETQYF
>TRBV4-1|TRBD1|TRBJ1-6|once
TGCGCCAGCAGCCAAGATGGTGAGACAGGGCTCTCCTATAATTCACCCCTCCACTTT
CASSQDGETGLSYNSPLHF
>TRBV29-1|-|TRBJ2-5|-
TGCAGCGTTGATAACAGACTAAACCAAGAGACCCAGTACTTC
CSVDNRLNQETQYF
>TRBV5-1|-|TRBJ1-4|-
TGCGCCAGCAACCCTTACGTAGTCTCAAGAGAAAAACTGTTTTTT
CASNPYVVSREKLFF
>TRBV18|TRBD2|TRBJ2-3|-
TGTGCCAGCTCACCCCTTATAGCGGGGGGGGGCACAGATACGCAGTATTTT
CASSPLIAGGGTDTQYF
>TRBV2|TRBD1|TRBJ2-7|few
TGTGCCAGCAGTCGGGGTCACCGGGACAGGGGCGACGAGCAGTACTTC
CASSRGHRDRGDEQYF
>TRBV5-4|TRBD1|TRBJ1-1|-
TGTGCCAGCTCACGGGACAGGGGGCACACTGAAGCTTTCTTT
CASSRDRGHTEAFF
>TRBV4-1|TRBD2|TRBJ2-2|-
TGCGCCAGCAGCGCTACTAGCGGGCATACCGGCGGGGAGCTGTTTTTT
CASSATSGHTGGELFF
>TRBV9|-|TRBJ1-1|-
TGTGCCAGCAGCCCCGCGGGGTCGGGAACTGAAGCTTTCTTT
CASSPAGSGTEAFF
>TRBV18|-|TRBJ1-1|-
TGTGCCAGCTCTCTCCGACAGGTTCTTATGAACACTGAAGCTTTCTTT
CASSLRQVLMNTEAFF
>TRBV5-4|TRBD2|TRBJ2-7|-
TGTGCCAGCAGCGTTCCCGGACTAGCATCCTACGAGCAGTACTTC
CASSVPGLASYEQYF
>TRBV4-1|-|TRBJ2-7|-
TGCGCCAGCAGCCAAGATCTGGGGCCTTCCGAGCAGTACTTC
CASSQDLGPSEQYF
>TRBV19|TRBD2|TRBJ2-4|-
TGTGCCAGTAGTATGCGACTAGCGGACGCCAAAAACATTCAGTACTTC
CASSMRLADAKNIQYF
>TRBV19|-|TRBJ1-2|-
TGTGCCAGTATGGGAACCGGGAGGGACTATGGCTACACCTTC
CASMGTGRDYGYTF
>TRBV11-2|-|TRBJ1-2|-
TGTGCCAGCAGCTTAGTTCGGACTTACTATGGCTACACCTTC
CASSLVRTYYGYTF
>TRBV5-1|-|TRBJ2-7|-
TGCGCCAGCAGCTTAGGGGGCGAGCAGTACTTC
CASSLGGEQYF
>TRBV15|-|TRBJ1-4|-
TGTGCCACCAGCAGAGATGCGGGACAAGAAAAACTGTTTTTT
CATSRDAGQEKLFF
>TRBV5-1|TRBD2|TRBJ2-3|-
TGCGCCAGCAGCAGCTTAGGAGTAGCGGGGGGCACAGATACGCAGTATTTT
CASSSLGVAGGTDTQYF
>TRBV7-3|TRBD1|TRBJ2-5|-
TGTGCCAGCAGCCCCGGGACAGGGTATGCGGAGACCCAGTACTTC
CASSPGTGYAETQYF
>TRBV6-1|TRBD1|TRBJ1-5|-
TGTGCCAGCAGTGGACAGGGGGGGCAGCCCCAGCATTTT
CASSGQGGQPQHF
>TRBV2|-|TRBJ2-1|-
TGTGCCAGCAGCCGGGGGAGCGCCCCCTCCTACAATGAGCAGTTCTTC
CASSRGSAPSYNEQFF
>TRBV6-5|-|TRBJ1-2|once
TGTGCCAGCAGTTCCGACAGGTTCTATGGCTACACCTTC
CASSSDRFYGYTF
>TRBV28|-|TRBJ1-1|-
TGTGCCAGCAGTCCGACCGGAGTCGCAACTGAAGCTTTCTTT
CASSPTGVATEAFF
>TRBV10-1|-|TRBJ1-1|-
TGCGCCAGCAGTGAGTCGCCAGTAGGCACTGAAGCTTTCTTT
CASSESPVGTEAFF
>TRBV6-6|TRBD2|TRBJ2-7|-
TGTGCCAGCAGTTCCGGGACTAGCGGGAACTCCTACGAGCAGTACTTC
CASSSGTSGNSYEQYF
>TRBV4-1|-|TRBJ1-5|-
TGCGCCAGCAGCCAAGATCGAAGTACGCAGGGGAGGAGTCAGCCCCAGCATTTT
CASSQDRSTQGRSQPQHF
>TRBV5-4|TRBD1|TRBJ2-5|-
TGTGCCAGCAGCTTGGAAGTTGGACAGGGGGGCCCCCCAGGAGAGACCCAGTACTTC
CASSLEVGQGGPPGETQYF
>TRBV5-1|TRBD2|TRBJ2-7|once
TGCGCCAGCAGCTTGAAACTTGGGACTAGCGGGATTTTCTCCTACGAGCAGTACTTC
CASSLKLGTSGIFSYEQYF
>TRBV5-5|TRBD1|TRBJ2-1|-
TGTGCCAGCAGCTTCCGGGACAGCGGTGTCAATGAGCAGTTCTTC
CASSFRDSGVNEQFF
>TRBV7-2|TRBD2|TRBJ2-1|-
TGTGCCAGCAGCACTAGCGGGAGAATGTACAATGAGCAGTTCTTC
CASSTSGRMYNEQFF
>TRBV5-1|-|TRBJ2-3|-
TGCGCCAGCAGCTTGGACTTAGATACGCAGTATTTT
CASSLDLDTQYF
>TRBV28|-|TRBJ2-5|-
TGTGCCAGCAGTACAACGACAGGAGGCAAGACCCAGTACTTC
CASSTTTGGKTQYF
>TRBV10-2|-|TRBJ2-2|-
TGCGCCAGCAGTGAGAGTTACACCGGGGAGCTGTTTTTT
CASSESYTGELFF
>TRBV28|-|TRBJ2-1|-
TGTGCCAGCAACCTGGGGCGGTACAATGAGCAGTTCTTC
CASNLGRYNEQFF
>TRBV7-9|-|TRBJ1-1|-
TGTGCCAGCAGCCCCCACAGGGTTGTTATGAACACTGAAGCTTTCTTT
CASSPHRVVMNTEAFF
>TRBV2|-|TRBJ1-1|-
TGTGCCAGCGAATACGATGGTATGAACACTGAAGCTTTCTTT
CASEYDGMNTEAFF
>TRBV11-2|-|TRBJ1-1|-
TGTGCCAGCAGCTTAAGCTGGGATACTGAAGCTTTCTTT
CASSLSWDTEAFF
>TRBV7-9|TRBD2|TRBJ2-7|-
TGTGCCAGCAGCTTGACTAGCGGGAGATCCTACGAGCAGTACTTC
CASSLTSGRSYEQYF
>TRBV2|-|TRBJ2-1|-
TGTGCCAGCAGTGAAGCGGGACTCTACAATGAGCAGTTCTTC
CASSEAGLYNEQFF
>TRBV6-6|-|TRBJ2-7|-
TGTGCCAGCAGTTACGAGGGGGCCTACGAGCAGTACTTC
CASSYEGAYEQYF
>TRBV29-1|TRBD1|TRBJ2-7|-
TGCAGCGCAGGGACAGTGTCCGGCTACGAGCAGTACTTC
CSAGTVSGYEQYF
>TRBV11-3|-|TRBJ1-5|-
TGTGCCAGCAGCCCCCAGAAATGGGGCAGGGAACTTCGTCAGCCCCAGCATTTT
CASSPQKWGRELRQPQHF
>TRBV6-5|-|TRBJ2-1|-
TGTGCCAGCAGTTACGCGGGCCATGAGCAGTTCTTC
CASSYAGHEQFF